What follows is one T cell receptor beta chain and its context. Trimming removed 3 bases at V and 3 bases at J, with 6 bases between. Germline-derived CDR1 and CDR2 are SQVTM and ANQGSEA. The CDR3 runs 12 residues. Treatment defined: around 19 received Ad26.COV2.S at low or high dose, single or two shots; 5 received placebo; per-sample allocation not given. Material that was analyzed had been drawn on day 63 after the first vaccine or placebo injection. Sequencing was performed with immunoSEQ multiplex PCR; in TCRdb, only in-frame clones are kept and a portion is missing. The sample holds 440,000 or so clones, roughly nine tenths seen once. The sample belongs to a study of Ad26.COV2.S vaccination and SARS-CoV-2 variants. Background on the study: The vaccine Ad26.COV2.S was put into the muscle once, or twice with 56 days between.

The TCR originated in a person aged 18-65 years who received the Ad26.COV2.S COVID-19 vaccine or a placebo. The sample consisted of peripheral blood, taken in a trial of Ad26.COV2.S vaccine versus placebo. The chain carries TRBV29-1 and TRBJ2-1; D is uncertain. CDR3 loop: CSVDSFYNEQFF. The CDR3 region has the DNA TGCAGCGTTGATTCATTCTACAATGAGCAGTTCTTC.